The entry below gives a single T cell receptor beta chain sequence along with its context. The antigen is undetermined. This sample was taken from a study of T cell responses to AZD1222 COVID-19 vaccine. In the study overall: Second-dose timings of about 4 or about 12 weeks were pooled.

Sequencing was performed with immunoSEQ multiplex PCR; in TCRdb, only in-frame clones are kept and a portion is missing. The table lists some 130,000 clones, 92% of them singletons. Study-wide results and limits: Baseline testing showed seropositivity in only five or six AZD1222 recipients. Targets within unmutated variant regions were reportedly found for nearly half of spike-specific TCRs.

This TCR was recovered from an adult in good health. The sample was peripheral blood, taken on day 0 of AZD1222 vaccination.

This CDR3 is CASSAGANVLTF. Here the CDR3 DNA reads TGTGCCAGCAGTGCTGGGGCCAACGTCCTGACTTTC. The V gene is TRBV25-1, the J gene TRBJ2-6; D not certain. From germline, CDR1 is MGHDK and CDR2 SYGVNS. This CDR3 has 12 residues. Trimming took off 4 bases at V and 2 bases at J, with 0 bases between the two ends.